This T cell receptor (beta chain) was found in a study of Ad26.COV2.S vaccination and SARS-CoV-2 variants. The treatment: 15 to 20 received Ad26.COV2.S at low or high dose, single or two shots; roughly five received placebo; per-sample allocation not given. On day 63 after the first injection, vaccine and placebo recipients gave samples. The repertoire was sequenced with immunoSEQ multiplex PCR; TCRdb's copy has only in-frame clones and lacks some. The sample consists of some 340,000 clones, approximately 80% of them appearing once. With respect to this clone: Antigen: not known. Other DNA sequences in this specimen translate into the identical CDR3.

Study-wide results and caveats: Vaccinees showed greater spike-specific TCR breadth than placebo recipients.

The sample here was peripheral blood, taken in a trial of Ad26.COV2.S vaccine versus placebo. This TCR derives from a person between 18 and 60 years old who received the Ad26.COV2.S COVID-19 vaccine or a placebo.

CDR3 sequence: CASSLAGSYEQYF. As DNA, the CDR3 is TGTGCCAGCAGCTTAGCCGGGTCCTACGAGCAGTACTTC. This chain uses TRBV7-2 with TRBJ2-7; D call uncertain. The length of the CDR3 is 13 residues. Looked up from germline, CDR1 is SGHTA and CDR2 is FQGNSA. Trimming left V 0 bases short and J 1 base short, with 4 bases between.